What follows are 3 T cell receptor beta chains derived from one specimen sequenced in a study of blood T cell repertoires in COVID-19. Method: immunoSEQ multiplex PCR; TCRdb's copy keeps in-frame clones and lacks some. The sample contains roughly 200,000 clones, approximately 87% of which appear only once. The sample was peripheral blood. The receptors derive from a person between 65 and 79 years old with COVID-19, enrolled during active disease.

The rearrangement uses TRBV6-2 or TRBV6-3 and TRBJ2-3, with 7 bases matching TRBD1. The CDR3 length is 16 residues. After removal of 2 bases from V and 4 bases from J, the junction contained 9 bases not matched to a gene. CDR1 and CDR2 (germline): MNHEY, SVGEGT. The CDR3: CASSYRRDRESDTQYF. The CDR3 nucleotides are TGTGCCAGCAGTTACCGTAGGGACAGAGAATCAGATACGCAGTATTTT.

The chain links TRBV18 to TRBJ2-3; D might be TRBD1 (6 bases). Germline V gives CDR1 KGHSH, CDR2 LQKENI. Deletions cut 8 bases from V and 3 bases from J, with 12 bases between. This CDR3 is built from 13 residues. CDR3 nucleotide sequence: TGTGCCAGCGTTCTCCAGGGGACAGATACGCAGTATTTT. Translating it yields CASVLQGTDTQYF.

The chain links TRBV6-6 to TRBJ2-7, with 7 bases lining up with TRBD1. Germline CDR1 and CDR2: MNHNY and SVGAGI (reference sequence). Losses at the gene ends were 2 bases for V and 5 bases for J; bases not matched to a gene: 3. CDR3 length: 13 residues. In DNA form, the CDR3 reads TGTGCCAGCAGTTACGAGGGGGCCAACGAGCAGTACTTC. Protein sequence: CASSYEGANEQYF.